This T cell receptor beta chain was sequenced during a study of blood T cells in healthy people across ages. The CDR3 has 14 residues. Trimming removed 3 bases from V and 11 bases from J; junction bases left unmatched: 11. Combining a sample-barcoded 5' primer with a J-beta primer mix, a second PCR ran for about 7 to 11 cycles. TCRdb reprocessed the 5' RACE reads with MiXCR, giving one entry per CDR3 protein. Among hundreds of thousands of distinct CDR3 sequences listed, 27% were seen once. This sample was shared with a second study, whose subject was T cells of mothers and their children.

Material for sequencing was blood. The source is a boy younger than 10 in good health. The V gene is TRBV12-3 or TRBV12-4, the J gene TRBJ2-3; the match to TRBD2 covers 7 bases. CDR3 protein: CASSFRAGSDVQYF. The CDR3 bases are TGTGCCAGCAGTTTCAGAGCGGGGTCAGATGTGCAGTATTTT.